Reported below is one T cell receptor beta chain. This specimen belongs to a study of T cell changes during pregnancy in multiple sclerosis. Clones were sequenced by immunoSEQ multiplex PCR, and TCRdb holds only the in-frame ones, with some missing. The sample holds approximately 10,000 clones, 83% seen once. This CDR3 comprises 16 residues. With 0 bases clipped from V and 6 bases from J, the junction kept 8 bases outside the gene matches. Per germline, CDR1 SGDLS and CDR2 YYNGEE. The origin of this receptor is a female donor in good health, enrolled as a control in a pregnancy study. The source material was CD8+ T cells from peripheral blood mononuclear cells, sampled in the third trimester of pregnancy. J is TRBJ2-3 and V is TRBV9; 9 positions match TRBD2. CDR3 sequence (DNA): TGTGCCAGCAGCGTAGAGATAGCGGGAGTCGGCGATACGCAGTATTTT. Amino acids: CASSVEIAGVGDTQYF.